The rows below give T cell receptor beta chains drawn from one sample of a study of response to subunit inactivated influenza vaccine. One entry per CDR3 protein results from TCRdb running MiXCR on the RT-PCR reads. This table holds about 700,000 distinct CDR3 sequences, about 14% found once. The sample was PBMCs from blood, taken around 14 days before vaccination. All receptors come from a man aged 50-59 years who received an inactivated influenza vaccine. The CDR3 runs from the conserved cysteine through the conserved F or W. D genes are given only for firm matches. Size is omitted from some rows. Given values are once, few, many or a class for expanded clones.

d_call: TRBD1; v_call: TRBV7-9; clone_size: -; j_call: TRBJ2-4; cdr3_aa: CASSLASGGLDIQYF; cdr3_nt: TGTGCCAGCAGCTTAGCGTCAGGGGGCCTGGACATTCAGTACTTC
d_call: TRBD1; v_call: TRBV20-1; clone_size: few; j_call: TRBJ1-2; cdr3_aa: CSASLAGQNYGYTF; cdr3_nt: TGCAGTGCTTCTCTTGCGGGACAGAACTATGGCTACACCTTC
d_call: TRBD2; v_call: TRBV28; clone_size: few; j_call: TRBJ2-5; cdr3_aa: CASSLLVAGSHGGTQYF; cdr3_nt: TGTGCCAGCAGTTTATTAGTAGCGGGGTCGCACGGCGGGACCCAGTACTTC
d_call: TRBD2; v_call: TRBV29-1; clone_size: -; j_call: TRBJ2-7; cdr3_aa: CSVPAAGETYEQYF; cdr3_nt: TGCAGCGTCCCCGCGGCGGGGGAGACCTACGAGCAGTACTTC
d_call: -; v_call: TRBV7-2; clone_size: few; j_call: TRBJ2-7; cdr3_aa: CASSSHLVYEQYF; cdr3_nt: TGTGCCAGCAGCTCCCACTTGGTTTACGAGCAGTACTTC
d_call: TRBD2; v_call: TRBV10-3; clone_size: many; j_call: TRBJ2-1; cdr3_aa: CAISGSSGTYNEQFF; cdr3_nt: TGTGCCATCAGTGGGAGTAGCGGGACCTACAATGAGCAGTTCTTC
d_call: -; v_call: TRBV5-1; clone_size: many; j_call: TRBJ2-7; cdr3_aa: CASSLETVYEQYF; cdr3_nt: TGCGCCAGCAGCTTGGAAACGGTCTACGAGCAGTACTTC
d_call: -; v_call: TRBV19; clone_size: once; j_call: TRBJ2-1; cdr3_aa: CASSIRIRGDEQFF; cdr3_nt: TGTGCCAGTAGTATACGGATCAGGGGTGATGAGCAGTTCTTC
d_call: -; v_call: TRBV3-1; clone_size: once; j_call: TRBJ2-1; cdr3_aa: CASSRSRGDFYNEQFF; cdr3_nt: TGTGCCAGCAGCCGCTCCAGGGGGGACTTTTACAATGAGCAGTTCTTC
d_call: TRBD2; v_call: TRBV28; clone_size: -; j_call: TRBJ2-7; cdr3_aa: CASSPHPGLAGGHTYEQYF; cdr3_nt: TGTGCCAGCAGTCCTCACCCGGGACTAGCGGGAGGTCACACCTACGAGCAGTACTTC
d_call: -; v_call: TRBV10-2; clone_size: many; j_call: TRBJ2-3; cdr3_aa: CASSDADTQYF; cdr3_nt: TGCGCCAGCAGTGACGCGGATACGCAGTATTTT
d_call: TRBD1; v_call: TRBV6-2/TRBV6-3; clone_size: -; j_call: TRBJ2-1; cdr3_aa: CASSRTGGYYNEQFF; cdr3_nt: TGTGCCAGCAGTCGGACAGGGGGATACTACAATGAGCAGTTCTTC
d_call: -; v_call: TRBV7-2; clone_size: -; j_call: TRBJ2-3; cdr3_aa: CASSLVFVGGADTQYF; cdr3_nt: TGTGCCAGCAGCTTAGTTTTCGTGGGCGGAGCAGATACGCAGTATTTT
d_call: TRBD1; v_call: TRBV20-1; clone_size: -; j_call: TRBJ2-7; cdr3_aa: CSARGQSDYEQYF; cdr3_nt: TGCAGTGCACGGGGACAGAGCGACTACGAGCAGTACTTC
d_call: TRBD2; v_call: TRBV7-9; clone_size: -; j_call: TRBJ2-3; cdr3_aa: CASSKAGGTDTQYF; cdr3_nt: TGTGCCAGCAGCAAGGCGGGGGGCACAGATACGCAGTATTTT
d_call: TRBD2; v_call: TRBV10-3; clone_size: -; j_call: TRBJ2-7; cdr3_aa: CAISDAITSGATYEQYF; cdr3_nt: TGTGCCATCAGTGATGCTATAACTAGCGGGGCCACCTACGAGCAGTACTTC
d_call: TRBD2; v_call: TRBV15; clone_size: few; j_call: TRBJ2-4; cdr3_aa: CATSGGASGGNIQYF; cdr3_nt: TGTGCCACCAGCGGAGGGGCTAGCGGGGGGAACATTCAGTACTTC
d_call: -; v_call: TRBV20-1; clone_size: -; j_call: TRBJ1-5; cdr3_aa: CSARDVGGMSNQPQHF; cdr3_nt: TGCAGTGCTAGAGATGTCGGGGGCATGAGCAATCAGCCCCAGCATTTT
d_call: TRBD2; v_call: TRBV5-1; clone_size: few; j_call: TRBJ2-5; cdr3_aa: CASRSGLAGVQETQYF; cdr3_nt: TGCGCCAGCAGGTCGGGACTAGCGGGGGTCCAAGAGACCCAGTACTTC
d_call: TRBD2; v_call: TRBV7-2; clone_size: many; j_call: TRBJ2-3; cdr3_aa: CASSQPGLAGVPDTQYF; cdr3_nt: TGTGCCAGCAGCCAACCGGGACTAGCGGGAGTTCCAGATACGCAGTATTTT
d_call: TRBD1; v_call: TRBV7-8; clone_size: -; j_call: TRBJ2-1; cdr3_aa: CASSLFSDRGYHNEQFF; cdr3_nt: TGTGCCAGCAGCTTATTCTCGGACAGGGGGTACCACAATGAGCAGTTCTTC
d_call: TRBD1; v_call: TRBV5-1; clone_size: -; j_call: TRBJ2-7; cdr3_aa: CASSSDREVGEQYF; cdr3_nt: TGCGCCAGCAGCTCGGACAGGGAAGTTGGCGAGCAGTACTTC
d_call: TRBD1; v_call: TRBV29-1; clone_size: few; j_call: TRBJ1-2; cdr3_aa: CSVFTGTGHYGYTF; cdr3_nt: TGCAGCGTTTTTACCGGGACAGGGCACTATGGCTACACCTTC
d_call: -; v_call: TRBV14; clone_size: few; j_call: TRBJ2-1; cdr3_aa: CASSQDRGRQQFF; cdr3_nt: TGTGCCAGCAGCCAAGATCGTGGGAGACAGCAGTTCTTC
d_call: TRBD1; v_call: TRBV6-1; clone_size: many; j_call: TRBJ2-1; cdr3_aa: CASSESRPGGSYNEQFF; cdr3_nt: TGTGCCAGCAGTGAATCTCGACCAGGGGGATCCTACAATGAGCAGTTCTTC
d_call: -; v_call: TRBV30; clone_size: few; j_call: TRBJ2-5; cdr3_aa: CAWGYGTQETQYF; cdr3_nt: TGTGCCTGGGGTTACGGGACCCAAGAGACCCAGTACTTC
d_call: -; v_call: TRBV12-5; clone_size: -; j_call: TRBJ2-5; cdr3_aa: CASGFQGETQYF; cdr3_nt: TGTGCTAGTGGTTTTCAGGGAGAGACCCAGTACTTC
d_call: TRBD1; v_call: TRBV20-1; clone_size: few; j_call: TRBJ2-1; cdr3_aa: CRVIGTGGRTFNEQFF; cdr3_nt: TGCAGGGTGATCGGGACAGGGGGAAGAACCTTCAATGAGCAGTTCTTC
d_call: TRBD2; v_call: TRBV7-2; clone_size: few; j_call: TRBJ2-1; cdr3_aa: CASRPQVSGRDDNEQFF; cdr3_nt: TGTGCCAGCAGGCCACAGGTTAGCGGGAGGGACGACAATGAGCAGTTCTTC
d_call: TRBD1; v_call: TRBV18; clone_size: few; j_call: TRBJ1-2; cdr3_aa: CASSPGQGSSLDGYTF; cdr3_nt: TGTGCCAGCTCACCAGGACAGGGGAGCTCCCTGGATGGCTACACCTTC
d_call: TRBD2; v_call: TRBV4-1; clone_size: few; j_call: TRBJ2-1; cdr3_aa: CASSRLAGHNEQFF; cdr3_nt: TGCGCCAGCAGCCGCTTAGCGGGGCACAATGAGCAGTTCTTC
d_call: -; v_call: TRBV4-1; clone_size: -; j_call: TRBJ2-2; cdr3_aa: CASSRLGRLNTGELFF; cdr3_nt: TGCGCCAGCAGCCGTCTGGGCAGGTTAAACACCGGGGAGCTGTTTTTT
d_call: -; v_call: TRBV12-3/TRBV12-4; clone_size: many; j_call: TRBJ2-2; cdr3_aa: CASRPVNANTGELFF; cdr3_nt: TGTGCCAGCAGACCAGTTAACGCGAACACCGGGGAGCTGTTTTTT
d_call: TRBD1; v_call: TRBV29-1; clone_size: -; j_call: TRBJ1-2; cdr3_aa: CSASGTGINGYTF; cdr3_nt: TGCAGCGCCTCCGGGACAGGGATCAATGGCTACACCTTC
d_call: -; v_call: TRBV9; clone_size: -; j_call: TRBJ2-3; cdr3_aa: CASSGPSENTQYF; cdr3_nt: TGTGCCAGCAGCGGACCTAGCGAGAATACGCAGTATTTT
d_call: -; v_call: TRBV6-1; clone_size: -; j_call: TRBJ1-1; cdr3_aa: CASRSPRGLNTEAFF; cdr3_nt: TGTGCCAGCAGAAGCCCCAGGGGCCTAAACACTGAAGCTTTCTTT
d_call: -; v_call: TRBV30; clone_size: -; j_call: TRBJ2-7; cdr3_aa: CAWSVRGMQYF; cdr3_nt: TGTGCCTGGAGTGTCAGGGGTATGCAGTACTTC
d_call: TRBD1; v_call: TRBV7-2; clone_size: -; j_call: TRBJ2-3; cdr3_aa: CASSRRSTGAAGDTQYF; cdr3_nt: TGTGCCAGCAGCCGACGATCGACAGGGGCCGCCGGAGATACGCAGTATTTT
d_call: -; v_call: TRBV18; clone_size: -; j_call: TRBJ2-5; cdr3_aa: CASSPQLQETQYF; cdr3_nt: TGTGCCAGCTCACCACAACTCCAAGAGACCCAGTACTTC
d_call: -; v_call: TRBV5-5; clone_size: many; j_call: TRBJ1-1; cdr3_aa: CASSLDWGKDTEAFF; cdr3_nt: TGTGCCAGCAGCTTGGATTGGGGGAAGGACACTGAAGCTTTCTTT
d_call: -; v_call: TRBV15; clone_size: -; j_call: TRBJ2-5; cdr3_aa: CATSRDQARGETQYF; cdr3_nt: TGTGCCACCAGCAGAGATCAGGCCAGGGGAGAGACCCAGTACTTC
d_call: -; v_call: TRBV20-1; clone_size: many; j_call: TRBJ2-2; cdr3_aa: CSVRGPNTGELFF; cdr3_nt: TGCAGTGTGCGTGGACCGAACACCGGGGAGCTGTTTTTT
d_call: TRBD1; v_call: TRBV29-1; clone_size: few; j_call: TRBJ1-2; cdr3_aa: CSVDRDRPPYGYTF; cdr3_nt: TGCAGCGTAGACCGGGACAGGCCTCCCTATGGCTACACCTTC
d_call: TRBD1; v_call: TRBV15; clone_size: many; j_call: TRBJ2-1; cdr3_aa: CATSRGDRGRVNEQFF; cdr3_nt: TGTGCCACCAGCAGGGGGGACAGGGGGCGCGTCAATGAGCAGTTCTTC
d_call: -; v_call: TRBV5-1; clone_size: few; j_call: TRBJ2-6; cdr3_aa: CASRLFWVGANVLTF; cdr3_nt: TGCGCCAGCAGACTTTTTTGGGTCGGGGCCAACGTCCTGACTTTC
d_call: TRBD2; v_call: TRBV29-1; clone_size: many; j_call: TRBJ2-1; cdr3_aa: CSVEGTSGSPEQFF; cdr3_nt: TGCAGCGTTGAAGGGACTAGCGGGAGTCCTGAGCAGTTCTTC
d_call: TRBD1; v_call: TRBV4-2; clone_size: many; j_call: TRBJ1-6; cdr3_aa: CASSPRTGSYNSPLHF; cdr3_nt: TGTGCCAGCAGCCCGAGGACAGGGTCCTATAATTCACCCCTCCACTTT
d_call: TRBD1; v_call: TRBV6-1; clone_size: few; j_call: TRBJ1-3; cdr3_aa: CASRGWTGGNTIYF; cdr3_nt: TGTGCCAGCAGGGGTTGGACAGGAGGAAACACCATATATTTT
d_call: -; v_call: TRBV6-2/TRBV6-3; clone_size: -; j_call: TRBJ2-5; cdr3_aa: CASSPGRFGGTQYF; cdr3_nt: TGTGCCAGCAGCCCCGGCCGGTTCGGGGGGACCCAGTACTTC
d_call: -; v_call: TRBV28; clone_size: -; j_call: TRBJ1-3; cdr3_aa: CASSWIRDASSGNTIYF; cdr3_nt: TGTGCCAGCAGTTGGATCCGGGACGCGTCCTCTGGAAACACCATATATTTT
d_call: TRBD2; v_call: TRBV5-1; clone_size: many; j_call: TRBJ2-2; cdr3_aa: CASSLYISGTGELFF; cdr3_nt: TGCGCCAGCAGCTTGTATATTAGCGGGACCGGGGAGCTGTTTTTT
d_call: -; v_call: TRBV7-8; clone_size: -; j_call: TRBJ2-6; cdr3_aa: CASRWDISGANVLTF; cdr3_nt: TGTGCCAGCAGATGGGACATCTCTGGGGCCAACGTCCTGACTTTC
d_call: TRBD2; v_call: TRBV5-1; clone_size: -; j_call: TRBJ2-5; cdr3_aa: CASSSRGGPETQYF; cdr3_nt: TGCGCCAGCAGCTCGCGGGGGGGGCCCGAGACCCAGTACTTC
d_call: -; v_call: TRBV6-2/TRBV6-3; clone_size: many; j_call: TRBJ2-2; cdr3_aa: CASTPGGHTGELFF; cdr3_nt: TGTGCCAGCACCCCGGGGGGCCATACCGGGGAGCTGTTTTTT